This TCR beta chain was found in a study of T cells in Graves' hyperthyroidism and ophthalmopathy. Whole-study context: Blood was drawn when the patient was first diagnosed and still untreated.

The sample holds many counts of this clonotype. Trimming left V 0 bases short and J 9 bases short, with 12 bases between. The CDR3 length is 13 residues. From germline, CDR1 is SQVTM and CDR2 ANQGSEA. From RNA transcripts, TCR beta CDR3 regions were amplified. When the TCR CDR3 underwent first-round RT-PCR, the HTBI primer set was used. Using its own MiXCR run on the multiplex PCR reads, TCRdb lists one record per CDR3 protein. The table lists a few hundred thousand distinct CDR3 sequences, around 15% of them singletons. Disease duration was under 3 months in the ophthalmopathy patients, who also had a Clinical Activity Score of at least 3 and a NOSPECS grade of at least 4. Fresh 10 ml peripheral blood yielded PBMCs.

This TCR was recovered from a woman aged 35 to 49 with Graves' ophthalmopathy. This rearrangement joins TRBV29-1 to TRBJ2-1; D not certain. The sample taken for sequencing was blood. The CDR3 reads CSVEEWPAGEQFF. The CDR3, as DNA: TGCAGCGTTGAAGAATGGCCAGCCGGTGAGCAGTTCTTC.